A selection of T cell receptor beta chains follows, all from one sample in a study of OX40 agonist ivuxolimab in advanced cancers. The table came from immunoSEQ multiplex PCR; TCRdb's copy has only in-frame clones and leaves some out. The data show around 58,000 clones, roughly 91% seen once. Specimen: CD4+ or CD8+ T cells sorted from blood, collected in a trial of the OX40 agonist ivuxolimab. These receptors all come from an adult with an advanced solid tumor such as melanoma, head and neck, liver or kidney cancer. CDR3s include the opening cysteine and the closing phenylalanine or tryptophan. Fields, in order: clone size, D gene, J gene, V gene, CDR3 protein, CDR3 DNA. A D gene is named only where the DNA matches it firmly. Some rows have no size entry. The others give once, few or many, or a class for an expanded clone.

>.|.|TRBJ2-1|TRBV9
CASSVDLNEQFF
TGTGCCAGCAGCGTAGATCTAAATGAGCAGTTCTTC
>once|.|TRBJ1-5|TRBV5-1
CASSFGGAGSNQPQHF
TGCGCCAGCAGCTTTGGGGGGGCGGGTAGCAATCAGCCCCAGCATTTT
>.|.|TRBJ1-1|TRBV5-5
CASSRPGQNTEAFF
TGTGCCAGCAGCCGTCCGGGCCAGAACACTGAAGCTTTCTTT
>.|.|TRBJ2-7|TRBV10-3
CAISSGAYEQYF
TGTGCCATCAGTTCGGGCGCCTACGAGCAGTACTTC
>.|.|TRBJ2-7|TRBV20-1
CSALDKYEQYF
TGCAGTGCCCTCGACAAATACGAGCAGTACTTC
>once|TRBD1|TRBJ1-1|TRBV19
CASSITGGQSEAFF
TGTGCCAGTAGTATCACAGGGGGCCAAAGTGAAGCTTTCTTT
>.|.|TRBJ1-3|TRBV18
CASSPPSGSGNTIYF
TGTGCCAGCTCACCACCCTCAGGGTCTGGAAACACCATATATTTT
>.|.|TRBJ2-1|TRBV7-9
CASSLEEVGGTFF
TGTGCCAGCAGCTTAGAAGAGGTGGGGGGCACGTTCTTC
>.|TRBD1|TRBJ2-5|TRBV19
CASSAPTGTKTQYF
TGTGCCAGTAGTGCACCGACAGGGACCAAGACCCAGTACTTC
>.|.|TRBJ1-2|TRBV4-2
CASSQDQGGYGYTF
TGTGCCAGCAGCCAAGATCAGGGTGGTTATGGCTACACCTTC
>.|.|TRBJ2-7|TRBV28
CASSQGTYEQYF
TGTGCCAGCAGTCAGGGTACCTACGAGCAGTACTTC
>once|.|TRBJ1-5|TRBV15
CATSREPDLANQPQHF
TGTGCCACCAGCAGGGAGCCTGACTTAGCCAATCAGCCCCAGCATTTT
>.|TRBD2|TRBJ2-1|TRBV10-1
CASSGTSGGSSSYNEQFF
TGCGCCAGCAGTGGGACTAGCGGGGGTTCTAGCTCCTACAATGAGCAGTTCTTC
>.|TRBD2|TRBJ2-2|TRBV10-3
CAISPGRGTGELFF
TGTGCCATCAGTCCAGGGAGGGGCACCGGGGAGCTGTTTTTT
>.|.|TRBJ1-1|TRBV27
CASSLFPGDTEAFF
TGTGCCAGCAGTTTATTCCCAGGGGACACTGAAGCTTTCTTT
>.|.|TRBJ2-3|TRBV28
CASSLGQGYDTQYF
TGTGCCAGCAGTTTAGGGCAGGGGTACGATACGCAGTATTTT
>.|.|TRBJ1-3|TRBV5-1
CASSIGRASGNTIYF
TGCGCCAGCAGCATAGGACGGGCCTCTGGAAACACCATATATTTT
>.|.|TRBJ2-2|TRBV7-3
CASSLSPGGHQNTGELFF
TGTGCCAGCAGCTTAAGCCCGGGTGGACATCAAAACACCGGGGAGCTGTTTTTT
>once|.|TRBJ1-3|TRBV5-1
CAGRRGVSGNTIYF
TGCGCCGGCAGACGCGGAGTCTCTGGAAACACCATATATTTT
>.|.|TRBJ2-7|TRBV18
CASSPLDSGGSEQYF
TGTGCCAGCTCACCATTGGACAGTGGAGGGTCCGAGCAGTACTTC
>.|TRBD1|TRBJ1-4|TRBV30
CACRGQWNEKLFF
TGTGCCTGCCGGGGACAGTGGAATGAAAAACTGTTTTTT
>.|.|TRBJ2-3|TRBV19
CASSTPGTIDDTQYF
TGTGCCAGTAGTACTCCCGGGACGATTGACGATACGCAGTATTTT
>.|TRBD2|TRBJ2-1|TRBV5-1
CASSLSGSGIVHEQFF
TGCGCCAGCAGCTTGTCTGGGAGCGGGATCGTACATGAGCAGTTCTTC
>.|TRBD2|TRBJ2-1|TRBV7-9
CASSHGVAGGGNEQFF
TGTGCCAGCAGCCATGGGGTAGCGGGAGGGGGGAATGAGCAGTTCTTC
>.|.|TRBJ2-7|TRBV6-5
CASSYSRSYEQYF
TGTGCCAGCAGTTACTCGAGAAGTTACGAGCAGTACTTC
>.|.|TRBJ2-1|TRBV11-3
CASSFSAPNEQFF
TGTGCCAGCAGCTTCTCAGCCCCCAATGAGCAGTTCTTC
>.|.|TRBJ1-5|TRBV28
CASSQQKYSNQPQHF
TGTGCCAGCAGTCAGCAGAAGTATAGCAATCAGCCCCAGCATTTT
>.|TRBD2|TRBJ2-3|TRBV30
CASGREINTYTQYF
TGTGCCTCCGGGCGGGAGATCAATACATATACGCAGTATTTT
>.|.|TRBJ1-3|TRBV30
CAWSVGASGNTIYF
TGTGCCTGGAGTGTAGGGGCCTCGGGAAACACCATATATTTT
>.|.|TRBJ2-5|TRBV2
CASSGPRGFRETQYF
TGTGCCAGCAGTGGACCTCGGGGGTTTAGGGAGACCCAGTACTTC
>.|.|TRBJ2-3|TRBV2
CASRDTDTQYF
TGTGCCAGCAGGGACACAGATACGCAGTATTTT
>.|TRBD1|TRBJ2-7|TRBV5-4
CASSSSGDRAYEQYF
TGTGCCAGCAGCTCCTCCGGGGACAGGGCCTACGAGCAGTACTTC
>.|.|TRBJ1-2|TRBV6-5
CASSSLAGPNYGYTF
TGTGCCAGCAGTTCCCTGGCGGGACCTAACTATGGCTACACCTTC
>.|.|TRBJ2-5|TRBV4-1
CASSNGHGLLETQYF
TGCGCCAGCAGCAACGGTCACGGGCTACTGGAGACCCAGTACTTC
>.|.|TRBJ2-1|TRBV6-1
CASSEWGGDHNEQFF
TGTGCCAGCAGTGAATGGGGCGGGGACCACAATGAGCAGTTCTTC
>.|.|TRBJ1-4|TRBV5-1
CASSLAATNEKLFF
TGCGCCAGCAGCTTGGCTGCAACTAATGAAAAACTGTTTTTT
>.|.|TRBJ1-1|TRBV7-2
CASSLDGGSSAFF
TGTGCCAGCAGCTTAGATGGGGGGTCGTCGGCTTTCTTT
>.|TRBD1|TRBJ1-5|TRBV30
CAFRTGTNQPQHF
TGTGCCTTCAGGACAGGTACCAATCAGCCCCAGCATTTT
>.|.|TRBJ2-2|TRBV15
CATSRDRRGFANTGELFF
TGTGCCACCAGCAGAGATCGACGAGGGTTCGCGAACACCGGGGAGCTGTTTTTT
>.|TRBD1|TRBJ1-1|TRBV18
CASSPPRGGGFIEAFF
TGTGCCAGCTCACCACCAAGAGGGGGCGGGTTCATTGAAGCTTTCTTT
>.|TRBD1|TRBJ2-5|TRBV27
CASSYSLDRVGKTQYF
TGTGCCAGCAGTTACTCATTGGACAGGGTCGGGAAGACCCAGTACTTC
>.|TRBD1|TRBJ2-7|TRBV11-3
CASSLGTGYEQYF
TGTGCCAGCAGCTTAGGGACAGGGTACGAGCAGTACTTC
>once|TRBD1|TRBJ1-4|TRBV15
CATSRDRGNEKLFF
TGTGCCACCAGCAGGGACAGGGGAAATGAAAAACTGTTTTTT
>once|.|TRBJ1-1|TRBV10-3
CAISDRATPGEAFF
TGTGCCATCAGTGACAGGGCCACGCCCGGTGAAGCTTTCTTT
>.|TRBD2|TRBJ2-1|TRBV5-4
CASSPRGLAGGGEQFF
TGTGCCAGCAGCCCCCGGGGGCTAGCGGGGGGCGGTGAGCAGTTCTTC
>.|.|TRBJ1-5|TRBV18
CASSPPGLGNQPQHF
TGTGCCAGCTCACCACCCGGGTTGGGGAATCAGCCCCAGCATTTT
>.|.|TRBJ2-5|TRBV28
CASRDFQAQYF
TGTGCCAGCAGGGACTTTCAGGCCCAGTACTTC
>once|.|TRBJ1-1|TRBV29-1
CSGGQFTEAFF
TGCAGCGGAGGACAGTTCACTGAAGCTTTCTTT
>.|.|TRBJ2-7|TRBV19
CASDRPSF
TGTGCCAGTGACCGGCCCAGCTTC
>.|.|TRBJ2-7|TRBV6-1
CASSEGLFGTGRYEQYF
TGTGCCAGCAGTGAGGGGCTGTTTGGGACGGGCCGCTACGAGCAGTACTTC
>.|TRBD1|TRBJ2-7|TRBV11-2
CASSLGRGLSYEQYF
TGTGCCAGCAGCTTAGGCAGGGGGCTATCCTACGAGCAGTACTTC
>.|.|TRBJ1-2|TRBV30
CAWSRVINYGYTF
TGTGCCTGGAGCCGGGTGATTAACTATGGCTACACCTTC
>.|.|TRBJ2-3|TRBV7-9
CASSLRDIYTDTQYF
TGCGCCAGCAGCTTGCGGGACATTTACACAGATACGCAGTATTTT
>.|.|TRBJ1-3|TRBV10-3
CAIGALGDSGNTIYF
TGTGCCATCGGGGCCCTAGGGGACTCTGGAAACACCATATATTTT
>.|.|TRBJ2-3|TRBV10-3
CAISEGGSADTQYF
TGTGCCATCAGTGAGGGAGGGAGTGCAGATACGCAGTATTTT